A selection of T cell receptor beta chains follows, all from one sample in a study of CD8 T cells in ankylosing spondylitis. TCRdb reanalysed the 5' RACE reads using MiXCR and keeps one entry per CDR3 protein. This table has about 400,000 distinct CDR3 sequences, 20% to 25% appearing once. The sample was blood, either unsorted or a sorted T cell fraction (not recorded which). These receptors were obtained from a male donor with ankylosing spondylitis. Both conserved end residues are part of each CDR3. D genes are given only for firm matches. The size of a clone is reported for some rows only, either as once, few or many, or as a class for expanded clones.

TGTGCCAGCAGCTTAGCAACAGTTGCGAACACCGGGGAGCTGTTTTTT	CASSLATVANTGELFF	-	-	TRBV2	TRBJ2-2
TGTGCCAGCTCACCACCCATCTACAATGAGCAGTTCTTC	CASSPPIYNEQFF	-	-	TRBV18	TRBJ2-1
TGCAGTGCTAGAGATCCGTGGGGAACTAGCGGGAGAGGCGGCACCGGGGAGCTGTTTTTT	CSARDPWGTSGRGGTGELFF	-	TRBD2	TRBV20-1	TRBJ2-2
TGCAGTGCCCAGGGCGACTCTGAAGCTTTCTTT	CSAQGDSEAFF	many	-	TRBV20-1	TRBJ1-1
TGCAGCGTTGTGGGGGAGTGGGCTAGCGGATATTACAATGAGCAGTTCTTC	CSVVGEWASGYYNEQFF	once	TRBD2	TRBV29-1	TRBJ2-1
TGTGCCAGCAGCGGTAGCGGGAGGGCCCTCGAGACCCAGTACTTC	CASSGSGRALETQYF	few	TRBD2	TRBV25-1	TRBJ2-5
TGTGCCAGCAGCCTCAACAGGGGAGCTAACTATGGCTACACCTTC	CASSLNRGANYGYTF	few	TRBD1	TRBV7-6	TRBJ1-2
TGTGCCAGCAGTTTTCAGCGCTCTGGGGCCAACGTCCTGACTTTC	CASSFQRSGANVLTF	-	-	TRBV28	TRBJ2-6
TGTGCCAGCAGTTACGAACAGGGGGCGGCCACCAATGAGCAGTTCTTC	CASSYEQGAATNEQFF	-	TRBD1	TRBV6-5	TRBJ2-1
TGTGCCAGCAGTTTTAATAGCCGAATCTACAATGAGCAGTTCTTC	CASSFNSRIYNEQFF	few	-	TRBV27	TRBJ2-1
TGTGCCAGCAGGATACAGGGGGCTATCAATGAGCAGTTCTTC	CASRIQGAINEQFF	-	TRBD1	TRBV5-6	TRBJ2-1
TGTGCCAGCAGCCAAGTCCTTACGGGAGGAAACACCATATATTTT	CASSQVLTGGNTIYF	few	-	TRBV3-1	TRBJ1-3
TGTGCCAGCAGTTTGGCAGGGCCGACCTACGAGCAGTACTTC	CASSLAGPTYEQYF	few	-	TRBV28	TRBJ2-7
TGCGCCAGCAGCCAAGATTTGATCACTGAAGCTTTCTTT	CASSQDLITEAFF	few	-	TRBV4-3	TRBJ1-1
TGTGCCAGCAGCCCCGGGGACAGTCGGCGGACCCAGTACTTC	CASSPGDSRRTQYF	-	TRBD1	TRBV5-6	TRBJ2-5
TGCAGTGCCGGCGGTGACGGATCGACCTACGAGCAGTACTTC	CSAGGDGSTYEQYF	-	-	TRBV20-1	TRBJ2-7
TGTGCCAGCAGGCTACAGGGGGCCTACACCGGGGAGCTGTTTTTT	CASRLQGAYTGELFF	few	TRBD1	TRBV6-1	TRBJ2-2
TGTGCCACTCTGTCGGCTCGCGGGATGAACACCGGGGAGCTGTTTTTT	CATLSARGMNTGELFF	few	-	TRBV15	TRBJ2-2
TGTGCCAGCAGCCGATGGTCGGGGTTCGCGAACACCGGGGAGCTGTTTTTT	CASSRWSGFANTGELFF	-	-	TRBV7-2	TRBJ2-2
TGTGCCAGCAGTTCGACGGGAGCGGCTAATCAGCCCCAGCATTTT	CASSSTGAANQPQHF	-	-	TRBV6-2/TRBV6-3	TRBJ1-5
TGCGCCAGCAGCCAAGAACCCACCCCCTATGAGCAGTTCTTC	CASSQEPTPYEQFF	few	-	TRBV4-3	TRBJ2-1
TGTGCCAGCAGCAACCCACTAGCGGGACCCGGGGAGCTGTTTTTT	CASSNPLAGPGELFF	-	TRBD2	TRBV7-3	TRBJ2-2
TGTGCCAGCAGCGAACTCAAGCTGTGGGGAGAGACCCAGTACTTC	CASSELKLWGETQYF	few	-	TRBV25-1	TRBJ2-5
TGCAGTGCTAGAGATCGTTATAGCGGGATAGAGGATACGCAGTATTTT	CSARDRYSGIEDTQYF	few	TRBD2	TRBV20-1	TRBJ2-3